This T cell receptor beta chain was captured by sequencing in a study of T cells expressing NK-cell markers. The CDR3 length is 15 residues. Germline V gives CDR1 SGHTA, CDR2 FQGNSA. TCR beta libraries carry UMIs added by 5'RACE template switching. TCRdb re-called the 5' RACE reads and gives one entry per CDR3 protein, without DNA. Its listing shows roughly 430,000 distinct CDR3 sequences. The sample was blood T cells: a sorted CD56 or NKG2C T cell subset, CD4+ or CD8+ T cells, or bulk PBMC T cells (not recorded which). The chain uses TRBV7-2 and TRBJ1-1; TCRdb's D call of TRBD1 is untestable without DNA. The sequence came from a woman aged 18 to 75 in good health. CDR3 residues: CASREEGGMNTEAFF.